This T cell receptor (beta chain) was profiled in a study of T-cell reconstitution after alpha-beta-depleted transplantation in children. With 0 bases removed from V and 0 bases from J, the gap between germline ends came to 9 bases. CDR1 LGHDT and CDR2 YNNKEL come from the germline V gene (reference sequence). The CDR3 sequence is 15 residues long. Worth noting for this clonotype: Its antigen is unidentified.

Unique molecular identifiers were built into the TCRbeta library. A single record per CDR3 protein comes from TCRdb applying MiXCR to the PCR reads. The data contain roughly 500,000 distinct CDR3 sequences, 10% of them singletons. Findings and limits, study-wide: Some patients' high day-60 TCRbeta diversity was attributed to recipient cells surviving conditioning. Several hundred graft clones that had expanded were reportedly the source of alpha-beta T cells about two months after transplant. At one year after transplant, newly produced T cells mostly accounted for T-cell counts and diversity.

This clonotype was sampled from a child aged 2 to 10 with inherited bone marrow failure, due to receive a stem cell transplant. The V call is TRBV3-1, the J call TRBJ2-7; maybe TRBD1 (5 bases). The source was PBMCs, collected before TCRalphabeta/CD19-depleted stem cell transplant. CDR3 DNA sequence: TGTGCCAGCAGCCAAGATAGACAGCCCTCCTACGAGCAGTACTTC. As protein: CASSQDRQPSYEQYF.